Presented here are 9 T cell receptor beta chains from one specimen sequenced in a study of T cells in Graves' hyperthyroidism and ophthalmopathy. Regions amplified from RNA transcripts were the TCR beta CDR3 regions. Initially, a first-round RT-PCR of the TCR CDR3 employed the HTBI primer set. TCRdb re-derived calls from the multiplex PCR reads in MiXCR, one entry per CDR3 protein. The sample holds under 700,000 distinct CDR3 sequences, 16% seen once. Source material: blood. Every receptor here comes from a young woman with Graves' hyperthyroidism.

The chain recombines TRBV6-1 with TRBJ1-6; D ambiguous. V gave up 7 bases and J gave up 0 bases, with 19 bases separating them. CDR3 size: 18 residues. Per germline, CDR1 MNHNS and CDR2 SASEGT. The CDR3 nucleotides are TGTGCCAGCACCGCGACAAATCGGCGGGGCTCCTATAATTCACCCCTCCACTTT. Its protein product is CASTATNRRGSYNSPLHF.

The table lists this clonotype with many counts. The chain uses TRBV7-2 and TRBJ2-7; D is possibly TRBD1 (6 bases). Trimming shortened V by 4 bases and J by 4 bases, and 11 bases separated the two germline ends. The CDR3 runs to 13 residues. The germline V gene has CDR1 SGHTA and CDR2 FQGNSA. The chain's CDR3 is CASSSPGAYEQYF. The CDR3 nucleotides read TGTGCCAGCAGCTCCCCAGGGGCTTACGAGCAGTACTTC.

This clonotype was counted between two and nine times. The chain uses TRBV12-5 and TRBJ2-5; D assignment may be TRBD1 or TRBD2 (5 bases each). The CDR3 is made up of 13 amino acids. V was shortened by 7 bases and J by 5 bases, with 14 bases between the two germline ends. CDR1 is LGHNT and CDR2 is FRNRAP in the germline V gene. The CDR3 region has the DNA TGTGCTAGTGCCCCCGTGGGGGAGGAGACCCAGTACTTC. It encodes CASAPVGEETQYF.

This clonotype was observed a handful of times. The chain uses TRBV12-3 or TRBV12-4 and TRBJ2-1; maybe TRBD1 (5 bases). CDR3 length: 14 amino acids. Trimming took 1 base from V and 8 from J, leaving 12 bases between them. The CDR3 loop reads CASSLVIQADEQFF. Here the CDR3 DNA reads TGTGCCAGCAGTTTAGTTATACAGGCGGATGAGCAGTTCTTC.

This chain links TRBV5-1 with TRBJ1-3; 7 nucleotides line up with TRBD1. This CDR3 region has 13 residues. Unmatched junction bases numbered 3, after V lost 7 bases and J lost 2 bases. Germline V lookup: CDR1 SGHRS, CDR2 YFSETQ. The CDR3 protein is CASQQGTGNTIYF. DNA for the CDR3: TGCGCCAGCCAACAGGGGACTGGAAACACCATATATTTT.

This clonotype was seen once. This rearrangement joins TRBV6-1 to TRBJ1-2, with D possibly TRBD1 on 5 matching bases. Germline CDR1 and CDR2: MNHNS and SASEGT. With 7 bases removed from V and 5 bases from J, the gap between germline ends came to 8 bases. The length of the CDR3 is 11 residues. The CDR3 DNA follows: TGTGCCAGCACCTGGGGGTATGGCTACACCTTC. This translates into CASTWGYGYTF.

About this clonotype itself: A much larger clone differs from this one at a single base, so this may be a read error. This sequence joins TRBV20-1 and TRBJ1-4; 10 bases fit TRBD1. This CDR3 is 16 amino acids long. Germline V gene sequence: CDR1 DFQATT, CDR2 SNEGSKA (reference sequence). The CDR3 DNA reads TGCAGTGCTAGAGAGACAGGGGGCGCAACTAATGAAAAACTGCTTTTT. Protein: CSARETGGATNEKLLF.

This clonotype was recorded at least ten times. This sequence joins TRBV20-1 and TRBJ2-1; 13 positions match TRBD2. CDR3 length: 16 amino acids. CDR1 DFQATT and CDR2 SNEGSKA come from the germline V gene (reference sequence). The V gene end was trimmed by 6 bases and the J gene end by 3 bases; junction bases not matched to a gene: 8. The CDR3 DNA follows: TGCAGTGCCTTACGGACTAGCGGGAGTCTCTACAATGAGCAGTTCTTC. Protein product: CSALRTSGSLYNEQFF.

The CDR3 DNA reads TGTGCCAGCAGTTACCTAGGACAGGGGGATCCCTATGGCTACACCTTC. It specifies CASSYLGQGDPYGYTF. The rearrangement joins TRBV6-5 to TRBJ1-2; 10 bases map to TRBD1. CDR3 size: 16 residues. Germline trimming cut 2 bases from V and 4 bases from J; bases unmatched to any gene: 7. Germline CDR1 MNHEY, CDR2 SVGAGI.